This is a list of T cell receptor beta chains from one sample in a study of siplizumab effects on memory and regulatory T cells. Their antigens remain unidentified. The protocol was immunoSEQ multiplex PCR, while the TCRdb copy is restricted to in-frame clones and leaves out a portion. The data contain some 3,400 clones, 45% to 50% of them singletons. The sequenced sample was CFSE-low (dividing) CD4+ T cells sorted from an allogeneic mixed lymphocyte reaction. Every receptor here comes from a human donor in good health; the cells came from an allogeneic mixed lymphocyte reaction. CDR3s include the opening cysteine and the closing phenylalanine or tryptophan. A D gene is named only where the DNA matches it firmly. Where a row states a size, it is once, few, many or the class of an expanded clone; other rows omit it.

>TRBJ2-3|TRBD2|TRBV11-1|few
CASSFLSGRAEYTQYF
TGTGCCAGCAGCTTCCTTAGCGGGAGGGCCGAATACACGCAGTATTTT
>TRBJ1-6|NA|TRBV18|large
CASSRSGGPLHF
TGTGCCAGCTCACGATCGGGGGGACCCCTCCACTTT
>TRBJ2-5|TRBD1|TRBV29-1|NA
CSAGRPGQVQETQYF
TGCAGCGCCGGGAGACCGGGACAGGTACAAGAGACCCAGTACTTC
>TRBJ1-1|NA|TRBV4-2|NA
CASSQGKRAGANTEAFF
TGTGCCAGCAGCCAAGGGAAAAGGGCAGGGGCGAACACTGAAGCTTTCTTT
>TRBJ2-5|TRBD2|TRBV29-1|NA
CSANSGGPPLDF
TGCAGCGCTAATAGCGGGGGTCCCCCTTTGGACTTC
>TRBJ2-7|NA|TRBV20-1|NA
CSAASNHEQYF
TGCAGTGCTGCCTCGAACCACGAGCAGTACTTC
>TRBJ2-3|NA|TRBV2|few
CASRLTTGTDTQYF
TGTGCCAGCAGGTTGACCACCGGCACAGATACGCAGTATTTT
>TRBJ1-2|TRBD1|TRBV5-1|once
CASSLGQGGHGYTF
TGCGCCAGCAGCCTTGGACAGGGGGGCCATGGCTACACCTTC
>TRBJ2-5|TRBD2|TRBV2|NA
CASSPQGLAGGETQYF
TGTGCCAGCAGCCCCCAGGGGCTAGCGGGGGGTGAGACCCAGTACTTC
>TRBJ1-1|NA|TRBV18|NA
CASSPQGHTEAFF
TGTGCCAGCTCCCCCCAAGGGCACACTGAAGCTTTCTTT
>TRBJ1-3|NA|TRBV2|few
CASSVESGKGNTIYF
TGTGCCAGCAGTGTTGAGTCGGGGAAAGGAAACACCATATATTTT
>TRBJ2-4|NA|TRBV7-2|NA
CASSSDRKNIQYF
TGTGCCAGCAGCTCCGACCGGAAAAACATTCAGTACTTC
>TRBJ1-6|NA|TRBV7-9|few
CASSRAGGLDNSPLHF
TGTGCCAGCAGCAGAGCGGGAGGGTTAGATAATTCACCCCTCCACTTT
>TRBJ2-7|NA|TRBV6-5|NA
CASSSGIYEQYF
TGTGCCAGCAGTTCTGGGATCTACGAGCAGTACTTC
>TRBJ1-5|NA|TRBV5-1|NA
CASSLEGGNQPQHF
TGCGCCAGCAGCTTGGAAGGGGGCAATCAGCCCCAGCATTTT
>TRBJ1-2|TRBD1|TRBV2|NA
CASSETTGGSYGYTF
TGTGCCAGCAGCGAAACGACAGGGGGCAGCTATGGCTACACCTTC
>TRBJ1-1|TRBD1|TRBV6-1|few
CASSEGQANTEAFF
TGTGCCAGCAGTGAGGGACAGGCAAACACTGAAGCTTTCTTT
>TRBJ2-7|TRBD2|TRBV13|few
CASSLAAGGRNEQYF
TGTGCCAGCAGCTTAGCTGCGGGAGGGCGGAACGAGCAGTACTTC
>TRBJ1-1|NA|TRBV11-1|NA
CASSLGTENTEAFF
TGTGCCAGCAGCTTAGGGACGGAGAACACTGAAGCTTTCTTT
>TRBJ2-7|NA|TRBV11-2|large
CASSVTGNEQYF
TGTGCCAGCAGCGTTACAGGGAACGAGCAGTACTTC
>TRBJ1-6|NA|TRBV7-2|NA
CASSLKTGNSPLHF
TGTGCCAGCAGCCTGAAAACGGGAAATTCACCCCTCCACTTT
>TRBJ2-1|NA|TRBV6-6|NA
CASSYSRGNEQFF
TGTGCCAGCAGTTACTCGAGGGGGAATGAGCAGTTCTTC
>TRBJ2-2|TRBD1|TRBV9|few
CASSVGAGGNTGELFF
TGTGCCAGCAGCGTAGGAGCAGGGGGGAACACCGGGGAGCTGTTTTTT
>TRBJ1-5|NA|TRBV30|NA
CAWSVGADFNQPQHF
TGTGCCTGGAGTGTAGGGGCAGATTTCAATCAGCCCCAGCATTTT
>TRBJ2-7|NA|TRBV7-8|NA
CASSPDRGRALEQYF
TGTGCCAGCAGCCCAGACCGAGGCAGGGCTCTCGAGCAGTACTTC
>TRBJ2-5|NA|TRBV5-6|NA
CASSLAGETQYF
TGTGCCAGCAGCTTGGCCGGTGAGACCCAGTACTTC
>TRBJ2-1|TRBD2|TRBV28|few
CASTSSGGSSYNEQFF
TGTGCCAGCACCTCGTCCGGCGGGAGCTCCTACAATGAGCAGTTCTTC
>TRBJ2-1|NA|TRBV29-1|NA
CSVLRDNYNEQFF
TGCAGCGTACTTCGGGACAACTACAATGAGCAGTTCTTC
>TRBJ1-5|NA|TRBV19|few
CASSIDRQGAAQHF
TGTGCCAGTAGTATAGATCGGCAGGGCGCAGCCCAGCATTTT
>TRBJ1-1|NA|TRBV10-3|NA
CAISGQVEGENTEAFF
TGTGCCATCAGTGGCCAGGTGGAGGGGGAGAACACTGAAGCTTTCTTT
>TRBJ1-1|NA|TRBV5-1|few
CASSLRGMNTEAFF
TGCGCCAGCAGTCTAAGGGGCATGAACACTGAAGCTTTCTTT
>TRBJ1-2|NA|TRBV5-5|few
CASSKGTGRGNLQYGYTF
TGTGCCAGCAGCAAGGGAACGGGACGCGGGAATCTCCAGTATGGCTACACCTTC
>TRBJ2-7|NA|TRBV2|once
CASSKGRDYEQYF
TGTGCCAGCAGTAAGGGACGGGACTACGAGCAGTACTTC
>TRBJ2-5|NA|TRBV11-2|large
CASRNSRGGETQYF
TGTGCCAGCAGAAACTCCAGGGGTGGTGAGACCCAGTACTTC
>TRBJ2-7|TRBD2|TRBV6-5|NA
CASSPPGSGRYEQYF
TGTGCCAGCAGTCCCCCCGGGAGCGGGAGGTACGAGCAGTACTTC
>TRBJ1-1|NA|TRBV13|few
CASSPTAQNTEAFF
TGTGCCAGCAGCCCGACCGCACAGAACACTGAAGCTTTCTTT
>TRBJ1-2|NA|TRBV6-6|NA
CASSYLGTHNYGYTF
TGTGCCAGCAGTTACCTCGGGACGCACAACTATGGCTACACCTTC
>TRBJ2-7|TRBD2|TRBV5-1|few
CASRWTSNSYEQYF
TGCGCCAGCAGGTGGACTAGCAATAGCTACGAGCAGTACTTC
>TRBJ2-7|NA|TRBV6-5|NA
CASSDGGRSGEQYF
TGTGCCAGCAGTGACGGGGGTAGATCTGGCGAGCAGTACTTC
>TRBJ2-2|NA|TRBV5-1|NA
CASSFRGRDTGELFF
TGCGCCAGCAGCTTCCGGGGTCGGGACACCGGGGAGCTGTTTTTT
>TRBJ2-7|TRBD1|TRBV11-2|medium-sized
CASSPGQDEQYF
TGTGCCAGCAGCCCTGGACAGGACGAGCAGTACTTC
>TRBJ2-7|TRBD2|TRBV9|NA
CASSVGLLGAGISYEQYF
TGTGCCAGCAGCGTAGGGCTCCTGGGAGCGGGAATCTCCTACGAGCAGTACTTC
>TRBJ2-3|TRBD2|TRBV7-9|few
CASSYLPGLAEDTQYF
TGTGCCAGCAGCTACCTACCGGGACTAGCGGAAGATACGCAGTATTTT
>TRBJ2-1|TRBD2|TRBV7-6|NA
CASSLTAGGPWQFF
TGTGCCAGCAGCTTAACAGCGGGGGGGCCCTGGCAGTTCTTC
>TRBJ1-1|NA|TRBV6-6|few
CASSESLGRGPEAFF
TGTGCCAGCAGTGAGTCCCTGGGGCGCGGGCCTGAAGCTTTCTTT
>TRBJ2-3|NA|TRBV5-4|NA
CASSPHPDTQYF
TGTGCCAGCAGCCCTCACCCAGATACGCAGTATTTT
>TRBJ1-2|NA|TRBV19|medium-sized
CASSIWTAVNYGYTF
TGTGCCAGTAGTATATGGACAGCTGTTAACTATGGCTACACCTTC
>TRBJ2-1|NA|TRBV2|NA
CASRAYGNPSYNEQFF
TGTGCCAGCAGAGCATACGGGAATCCCTCCTACAATGAGCAGTTCTTC
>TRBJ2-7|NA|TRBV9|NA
CASSVGSDGGKQYF
TGTGCCAGCAGCGTAGGGTCGGACGGTGGCAAGCAGTACTTC
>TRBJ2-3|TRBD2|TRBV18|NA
CASSPVAGGITDTQYF
TGTGCCAGCTCACCAGTGGCGGGGGGGATCACAGATACGCAGTATTTT
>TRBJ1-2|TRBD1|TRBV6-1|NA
CASSERGGQGVIIGYTF
TGTGCCAGCAGTGAAAGAGGTGGACAGGGGGTAATAATCGGCTACACCTTC
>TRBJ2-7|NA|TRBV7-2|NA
CASSFDRNQHSYEQYF
TGTGCCAGCAGCTTCGACAGAAACCAACACTCCTACGAGCAGTACTTC